This T cell receptor beta chain emerged from a study of blood T cell repertoires in COVID-19. Study as a whole: T cells, B-cell-depleted T cells, or PBMCs provided the cDNA or gDNA that served as material.

A single count supports this clone. Trimming removed 4 bases from V and 5 bases from J, with 9 bases in between. Germline V gene sequence: CDR1 SGDLS, CDR2 YYNGEE. This CDR3 region has 12 residues. Participants were aged 18 to 89 years from 24 US areas. How the authors handled the data: Quantification of nucleated cells was approximated via reference gene primer amplification. Here immunoSEQ multiplex PCR was the method, and the copy in TCRdb shows in-frame clones only, minus some. The V and J calls and clone size are taken from that table; D and trimming were inferred from the DNA. Of fewer than 350,000 clones in the sample, around nine tenths were seen once.

This clonotype was sampled from a woman under 40 who had been exposed to COVID-19. The specimen was PBMCs or T cells enriched from blood (not recorded which). The chain joins TRBV9 to TRBJ2-5; a weak D match, TRBD2 (6 bases). The CDR3 DNA reads TGTGCCAGCAGCCCGGAGGGGGAGACCCAGTACTTC. Translation gives CASSPEGETQYF.